What follows are 3 T cell receptor beta chains derived from one specimen sequenced in a study of T-cell reconstitution after alpha-beta-depleted transplantation in children. TCRbeta library preparation incorporated unique molecular identifiers. TCRdb reanalysed the PCR reads using MiXCR and keeps one entry per CDR3 protein. The table lists some 550,000 distinct CDR3 sequences, 18% of them singletons. This material consisted of PBMCs from the stem cell graft donor, taken from the stem cell graft. All receptors derive from a human donor who donated a stem cell graft to a child with acute lymphoblastic leukemia.

The J gene is TRBJ2-1, the V gene TRBV12-5; D is undetermined. The CDR3 is 15 residues long. V gave up 5 bases and J gave up 6 bases, with 17 bases separating them. Looked up from germline, CDR1 is LGHNT and CDR2 is FRNRAP. CDR3: CASGPGPGDLNEQFF. CDR3 coding DNA: TGTGCTAGTGGTCCCGGGCCAGGAGATCTCAATGAGCAGTTCTTC. The full variable domain, rest sourced from reference TRBV12-5 and TRBJ2-1, is DARVTQTPRHKVTEMGQEVTMRCQPILGHNTVFWYRQTMMQGLELLAYFRNRAPLDDSGMPKDRFSAEMPDATLATLKIQPSEPRDSAVYFCASGPGPGDLNEQFFGPGTRLTVL.

This chain joins TRBV5-1 and TRBJ2-1; a possible D gene is TRBD2 (6 bases). In germline, CDR1 is SGHRS, CDR2 YFSETQ. CDR3 size: 16 residues. V was trimmed by 4 bases and J by 2 bases, leaving 16 bases between them. The CDR3 loop is CASSGSSGGAYNEQFF. The CDR3 region has the DNA TGCGCCAGCAGCGGCTCCTCTGGCGGGGCCTACAATGAGCAGTTCTTC.

This clonotype has only a few counts. The chain has TRBV12-3 or TRBV12-4 and TRBJ1-4; D uncertain. There are 11 residues in the CDR3. With 1 base removed from V and 14 bases from J, the gap between germline ends came to 8 bases. In nucleotides, the CDR3 is TGTGCCAGCAGTTTAGTGGGATGTCTGTTTTTT. It is translated as CASSLVGCLFF.